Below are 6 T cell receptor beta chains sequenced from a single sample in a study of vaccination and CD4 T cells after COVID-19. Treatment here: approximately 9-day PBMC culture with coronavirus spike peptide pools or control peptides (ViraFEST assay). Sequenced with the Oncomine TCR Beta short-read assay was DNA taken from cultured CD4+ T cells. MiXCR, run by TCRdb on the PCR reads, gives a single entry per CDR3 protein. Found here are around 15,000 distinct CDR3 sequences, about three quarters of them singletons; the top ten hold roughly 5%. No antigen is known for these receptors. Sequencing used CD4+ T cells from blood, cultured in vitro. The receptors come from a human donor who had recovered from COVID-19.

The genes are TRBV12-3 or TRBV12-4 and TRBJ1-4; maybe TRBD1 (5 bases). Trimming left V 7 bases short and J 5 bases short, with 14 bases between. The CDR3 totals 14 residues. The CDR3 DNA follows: TGTGCCAGCATCCCCGGGACCCAAAATGAAAAACTGTTTTTT. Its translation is CASIPGTQNEKLFF.

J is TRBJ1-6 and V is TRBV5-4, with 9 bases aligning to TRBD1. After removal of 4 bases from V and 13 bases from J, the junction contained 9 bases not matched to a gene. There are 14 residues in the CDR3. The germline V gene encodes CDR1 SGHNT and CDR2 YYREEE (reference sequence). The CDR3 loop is CASSATGGGQPLHF. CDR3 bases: TGTGCCAGCAGCGCCACAGGGGGCGGCCAGCCCCTCCACTTT.

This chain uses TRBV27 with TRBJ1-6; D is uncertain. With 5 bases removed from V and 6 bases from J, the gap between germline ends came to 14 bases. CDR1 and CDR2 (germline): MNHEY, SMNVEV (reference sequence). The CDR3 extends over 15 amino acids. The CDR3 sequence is CASSLLQVPNSPLHF. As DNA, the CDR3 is TGTGCCAGCAGTCTCCTGCAGGTACCTAATTCACCCCTCCACTTT.

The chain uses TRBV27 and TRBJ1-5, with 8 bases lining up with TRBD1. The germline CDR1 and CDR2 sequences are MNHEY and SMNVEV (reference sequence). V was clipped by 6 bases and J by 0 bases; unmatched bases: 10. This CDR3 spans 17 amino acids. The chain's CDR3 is CASSHSTGGGSNQPQHF. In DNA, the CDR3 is TGTGCCAGCAGCCACTCCACAGGGGGAGGTAGCAATCAGCCCCAGCATTTT.

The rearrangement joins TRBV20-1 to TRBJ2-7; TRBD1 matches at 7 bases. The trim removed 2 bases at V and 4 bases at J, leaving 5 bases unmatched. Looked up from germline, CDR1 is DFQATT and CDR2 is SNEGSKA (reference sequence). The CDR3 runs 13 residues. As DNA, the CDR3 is TGCAGTGCTAGACCCCCCAGGGGGTACGAGCAGTACTTC. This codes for CSARPPRGYEQYF.

The CDR3 bases are TGTGCCAGTACCCGGGACAGGGATCAGGAAAACATTCAGTACTTC. Its protein product is CASTRDRDQENIQYF. The chain joins TRBV19 to TRBJ2-4, with 9 bases aligning to TRBD1. The CDR3 has 15 residues. Trimming removed 7 bases from V and 5 bases from J; junction bases left unmatched: 9. Looked up from germline, CDR1 is LNHDA and CDR2 is SQIVND (reference sequence).